This T cell receptor beta chain appears in the sequencing data of a study of CD8+ T cells in alopecia areata. In this sample, this clone turned up a few times. Its cognate antigen is unknown. CDR1 and CDR2 (germline): SEHNR, FQNEAQ (reference sequence). Trimming took off 7 bases at V and 6 bases at J, with 6 bases between the two ends. The CDR3 length is 11 residues. Findings of the study overall: Normal scalp showed lower clonality than lesional scalp, especially alopecia totalis/universalis.

Extraction and reverse transcription of RNA yielded cDNA as the sequencing template. Profiled with immunoSEQ multiplex PCR; TCRdb holds only in-frame clones, not every one. The table has 100,000 to 120,000 clones, around 55% seen once. Researchers picked out CD4+ and CD8+ T cells from PBMCs by sorting. The gene calls are TRBV7-9 and TRBJ2-2, with D unresolved. The sequence came from a human donor in good health. Sequences were obtained from CD8+ T cells sorted from blood. The CDR3 loop reads CASTSAGELFF. As DNA, the CDR3 is TGTGCCAGCACCTCAGCCGGGGAGCTGTTTTTT.